This entry lists 3 T cell receptor beta chains sequenced from one sample in a study of tumor-infiltrating lymphocytes in primary liver carcinoma. The template, approximately 500 ng total RNA, yielded TCR beta cDNA made with a constant-region primer. Three-round nested multiplex PCR performed with slightly modified ARM-PCR produced the TCR beta libraries. Amplification in the first two PCR rounds was performed using TRBV1-TRBV30 forward primers and a C-beta reverse primer for 10 cycles each. TCRdb re-called the multiplex PCR reads through MiXCR, storing one row per CDR3 protein. Seen here are 330,000 or so distinct CDR3 sequences, less than 70% observed once, and the top ten hold 6.5%. Unsorted whole blood supplied the blood RNA, and germline DNA was isolated too. Sequencing was carried out using peripheral blood. The receptors shown here come from a middle-aged man with primary liver carcinoma and hepatitis B virus infection.

As to this clonotype: One junction end disagrees with the germline gene, perhaps due to a read error. The V gene is TRBV4-3, the J gene TRBJ2-5; TRBD2 aligns across 8 bases. Germline V gives CDR1 LGHNA, CDR2 YSLEER. CDR3 size: 16 residues. The CDR3 is CASSQETGRALEIQHF. In DNA form, the CDR3 reads TGCGCCAGCAGCCAAGAAACCGGGAGGGCCCTAGAGATCCAGCACTTC.

With respect to this clonotype: One end of the junction is discordant with germline, which a read error may explain. V usage is TRBV11-2 and J usage is TRBJ2-2; no firm D call. The length of the CDR3 is 16 residues. CDR1 and CDR2 from the germline V gene are SGHAT and FQNNGV. CDR3 DNA sequence: TGTGCCAACAGCTTAGGAACAGAGAAAAATGTCGTGGAGCTGTTTTTT. This gives the protein CANSLGTEKNVVELFF.

This clonotype was observed a handful of times. This chain uses TRBV5-1 with TRBJ2-7, with D tentatively TRBD2 (5 bases). The CDR3 has 14 residues. Germline V gives CDR1 SGHRS, CDR2 YFSETQ. Trimming removed 4 bases at V and 3 bases at J, with 14 bases between. In DNA form, the CDR3 reads TGCGCCAGCAGCCCCGGGCTGCGGGTCTACGAGCAGTACTTC. Its protein is CASSPGLRVYEQYF. Complete variable domain (other parts from reference TRBV5-1 and TRBJ2-7): KAGVTQTPRYLIKTRGQQVTLSCSPISGHRSVSWYQQTPGQGLQFLFEYFSETQRNKGNFPGRFSGRQFSNSRSEMNVSTLELGDSALYLCASSPGLRVYEQYFGPGTRLTVT.